A selection of T cell receptor beta chains follows, all from one sample in a study of shared clonotypes between healthy human individuals. Data came from immunoSEQ multiplex PCR; TCRdb stores just in-frame clones and leaves some out. The sample includes 950,000 to 1,100,000 clones, under 80% seen only once; the top ten take around 1.5%. Specimen: memory CD4+ T cells sorted from blood. These receptors all come from a man between 18 and 29 years old in good health. Both conserved end residues are part of each CDR3. The order of the fields is V gene, clone size, D gene, J gene, CDR3 protein, CDR3 DNA. A D gene is named only where the DNA matches it firmly. Expanded clones are given a class, and other clones once, few, many or no size at all.

TRBV20-1	.	.	TRBJ1-2	CSPADGYTF	TGCAGTCCAGCGGATGGCTACACCTTC
TRBV4-3	.	.	TRBJ2-3	CASSQTGLYTDTQYF	TGCGCCAGCAGCCAAACGGGACTGTACACAGATACGCAGTATTTT
TRBV19	.	TRBD2	TRBJ2-1	CASSIQSGGAYEQFF	TGTGCCAGTAGTATACAGAGCGGGGGGGCCTATGAGCAGTTCTTC
TRBV10-2	.	.	TRBJ2-7	CASSEWHGYEQYF	TGCGCCAGCAGTGAGTGGCATGGCTACGAGCAGTACTTC
TRBV9	once	.	TRBJ1-3	CASSPSGFSGNTIYF	TGTGCCAGCAGTCCCTCAGGTTTCTCTGGAAACACCATATATTTT
TRBV9	.	TRBD2	TRBJ2-5	CASSVGLANLQETQYF	TGTGCCAGCAGCGTCGGACTAGCCAACCTCCAAGAGACCCAGTACTTC
TRBV7-4	.	.	TRBJ1-2	CASSLAENLNYGYTF	TGTGCCAGCAGCTTAGCAGAGAATCTAAACTATGGCTACACCTTC
TRBV5-1	once	TRBD2	TRBJ2-1	CASSKTSGRGNEQFF	TGCGCCAGCAGCAAGACTAGCGGGAGAGGCAATGAGCAGTTCTTC
TRBV6-5	few	TRBD2	TRBJ2-1	CASRGGPGGPNEQFF	TGTGCCAGCAGAGGTGGGCCGGGAGGGCCCAATGAGCAGTTCTTC
TRBV28	.	.	TRBJ1-6	CASSPGTALHF	TGTGCCAGCAGCCCGGGGACGGCCCTCCACTTT
TRBV2	.	.	TRBJ2-4	CATLYLAKNIQYF	TGTGCCACCTTGTATCTAGCCAAAAACATTCAGTACTTC
TRBV7-2	.	.	TRBJ1-1	CASSPAGFRNTEAFF	TGTGCCAGCAGCCCCGCGGGTTTTAGGAACACTGAAGCTTTCTTT
TRBV29-1	.	TRBD2	TRBJ2-5	CSARSGSGQETQYF	TGCAGCGCCCGAAGCGGGAGCGGCCAAGAGACCCAGTACTTC
TRBV2	.	.	TRBJ2-3	CASKELGEGTDTQYF	TGTGCCAGTAAGGAGCTGGGGGAGGGCACAGATACGCAGTATTTT
TRBV5-1	.	.	TRBJ1-3	CASSLGGEGRHSGNTIYF	TGCGCCAGCAGCTTGGGAGGTGAAGGCCGGCACTCTGGAAACACCATATATTTT
TRBV7-8	.	.	TRBJ2-2	CASSLLTGSLNTGELFF	TGTGCCAGCAGCCTATTAACAGGGAGTTTGAACACCGGGGAGCTGTTTTTT
TRBV7-9	.	.	TRBJ1-1	CASSPEGMTGAFF	TGTGCCAGCAGCCCCGAGGGGATGACTGGAGCTTTCTTT
TRBV10-1	few	TRBD2	TRBJ2-3	CASRPGLASTDTQYF	TGCGCCAGCAGACCCGGACTAGCTAGCACAGATACGCAGTATTTT
TRBV9	.	TRBD1	TRBJ2-1	CASSAGTGTYNEQFF	TGTGCCAGCAGCGCCGGGACAGGGACCTACAATGAGCAGTTCTTC
TRBV7-9	.	.	TRBJ1-1	CASSFRAGDNTEAFF	TGTGCCAGCAGCTTTCGCGCGGGGGACAACACTGAAGCTTTCTTT
TRBV27	.	TRBD1	TRBJ1-3	CASSQYTGTGAGNTIYF	TGTGCCAGCAGTCAGTATACCGGGACAGGGGCTGGAAACACCATATATTTT
TRBV16	.	.	TRBJ1-5	CASSQSKNQPQHF	TGTGCCAGCAGCCAATCGAAAAATCAGCCCCAGCATTTT
TRBV7-7	.	.	TRBJ2-1	CASSLGSAPNNEQFF	TGTGCTAGCAGCTTAGGGTCGGCTCCGAACAATGAGCAGTTCTTC
TRBV6-1	few	TRBD1	TRBJ1-2	CASSPGTDIFYGYTF	TGTGCCAGCAGTCCCGGGACAGATATCTTCTATGGCTACACCTTC
TRBV18	once	.	TRBJ2-2	CASAQRDGGELFF	TGTGCCAGCGCACAACGGGACGGCGGGGAGCTGTTTTTT
TRBV6-6	.	.	TRBJ1-5	CASSSPADQPQHF	TGTGCCAGCAGTTCCCCCGCAGATCAGCCCCAGCATTTT
TRBV6-5	.	.	TRBJ1-1	CASSRQNTEAFF	TGTGCCAGCAGTAGGCAGAACACTGAAGCTTTCTTT
TRBV7-9	few	TRBD1	TRBJ2-1	CASSLAGQGAYEQFF	TGTGCCAGCAGCTTAGCGGGACAGGGGGCCTATGAGCAGTTCTTC
TRBV19	.	.	TRBJ1-3	CASSLPGNTIYF	TGTGCCAGTAGCCTCCCTGGAAACACCATATATTTT
TRBV19	once	TRBD1	TRBJ2-2	CASSIGTGATTGELFF	TGTGCCAGTAGTATAGGCACAGGGGCTACCACCGGGGAGCTGTTTTTT
TRBV7-6	.	.	TRBJ2-2	CASSLILNGELFF	TGTGCCAGCAGCTTAATTCTTAACGGGGAGCTGTTTTTT
TRBV7-8	.	.	TRBJ2-7	CASSRAWVQTYEQYF	TGTGCCAGCAGCCGAGCCTGGGTGCAGACCTACGAGCAGTACTTC
TRBV19	.	TRBD1	TRBJ1-5	CASSIQGDQPQHF	TGTGCCAGTAGTATTCAGGGGGATCAGCCCCAGCATTTT
TRBV6-1	many	TRBD1	TRBJ2-7	CASILDRVNYEQYF	TGTGCCAGCATCCTGGACAGGGTTAACTACGAGCAGTACTTC
TRBV30	.	.	TRBJ1-5	CAWARQVGQPQHF	TGTGCCTGGGCAAGACAGGTAGGTCAGCCCCAGCATTTT
TRBV7-8	.	.	TRBJ2-1	CASSLVSGFSYNEQFF	TGTGCCAGCAGCTTAGTTTCGGGCTTCTCCTACAATGAGCAGTTCTTC
TRBV7-2	.	.	TRBJ1-6	CASSSGVGSSLHF	TGTGCCAGCAGCTCGGGGGTCGGTTCGTCCCTCCACTTT
TRBV20-1	.	.	TRBJ2-7	CSARGGYEQYF	TGCAGTGCTAGAGGGGGGTATGAGCAGTACTTC
TRBV28	.	.	TRBJ1-6	CASSPLIGTYNSPLHF	TGTGCCAGCAGTCCCCTCATTGGGACCTATAATTCACCCCTCCACTTT
TRBV4-2	.	TRBD2	TRBJ2-1	CASSQDTGGRNEQFF	TGTGCCAGCAGCCAAGATACGGGGGGGCGAAATGAGCAGTTCTTC